This paragraph covers one T cell receptor (beta chain) sequence. This may be a read error: a much more frequent sequence differs by one nucleotide. The record originates from a study of CDR3 diversity in severe acne. This CDR3 is built from 15 residues. Germline-derived CDR1 and CDR2 are MNHEY and SVGAGI. TCRdb analysed the PCR reads with MiXCR anew, one entry per CDR3 protein. This table has 65,000 to 95,000 distinct CDR3 sequences, 51% appearing once. This TCR was recovered from a male donor in good health, without acne. The genes are TRBV6-5 and TRBJ1-5; D might be TRBD1 (6 bases). Sequenced sample: blood. CDR3 DNA: TGTGCCAGCAAAAAATGGGGGCACGGCAATCAGCTCCAGCATTTT. Its translation is CASKKWGHGNQLQHF.